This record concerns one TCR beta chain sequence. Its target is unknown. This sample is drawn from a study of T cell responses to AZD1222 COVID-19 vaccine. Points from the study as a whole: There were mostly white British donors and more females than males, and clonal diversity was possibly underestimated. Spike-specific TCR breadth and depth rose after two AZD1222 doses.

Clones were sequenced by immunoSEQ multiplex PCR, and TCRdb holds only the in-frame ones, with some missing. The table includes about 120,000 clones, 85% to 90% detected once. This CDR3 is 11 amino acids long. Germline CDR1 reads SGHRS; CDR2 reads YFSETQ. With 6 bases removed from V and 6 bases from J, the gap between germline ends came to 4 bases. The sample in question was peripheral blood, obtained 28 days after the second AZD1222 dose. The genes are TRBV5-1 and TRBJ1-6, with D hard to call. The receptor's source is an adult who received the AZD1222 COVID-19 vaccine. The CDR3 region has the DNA TGCGCCAGCATAGTTAATTCACCCCTCCACTTT. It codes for CASIVNSPLHF.